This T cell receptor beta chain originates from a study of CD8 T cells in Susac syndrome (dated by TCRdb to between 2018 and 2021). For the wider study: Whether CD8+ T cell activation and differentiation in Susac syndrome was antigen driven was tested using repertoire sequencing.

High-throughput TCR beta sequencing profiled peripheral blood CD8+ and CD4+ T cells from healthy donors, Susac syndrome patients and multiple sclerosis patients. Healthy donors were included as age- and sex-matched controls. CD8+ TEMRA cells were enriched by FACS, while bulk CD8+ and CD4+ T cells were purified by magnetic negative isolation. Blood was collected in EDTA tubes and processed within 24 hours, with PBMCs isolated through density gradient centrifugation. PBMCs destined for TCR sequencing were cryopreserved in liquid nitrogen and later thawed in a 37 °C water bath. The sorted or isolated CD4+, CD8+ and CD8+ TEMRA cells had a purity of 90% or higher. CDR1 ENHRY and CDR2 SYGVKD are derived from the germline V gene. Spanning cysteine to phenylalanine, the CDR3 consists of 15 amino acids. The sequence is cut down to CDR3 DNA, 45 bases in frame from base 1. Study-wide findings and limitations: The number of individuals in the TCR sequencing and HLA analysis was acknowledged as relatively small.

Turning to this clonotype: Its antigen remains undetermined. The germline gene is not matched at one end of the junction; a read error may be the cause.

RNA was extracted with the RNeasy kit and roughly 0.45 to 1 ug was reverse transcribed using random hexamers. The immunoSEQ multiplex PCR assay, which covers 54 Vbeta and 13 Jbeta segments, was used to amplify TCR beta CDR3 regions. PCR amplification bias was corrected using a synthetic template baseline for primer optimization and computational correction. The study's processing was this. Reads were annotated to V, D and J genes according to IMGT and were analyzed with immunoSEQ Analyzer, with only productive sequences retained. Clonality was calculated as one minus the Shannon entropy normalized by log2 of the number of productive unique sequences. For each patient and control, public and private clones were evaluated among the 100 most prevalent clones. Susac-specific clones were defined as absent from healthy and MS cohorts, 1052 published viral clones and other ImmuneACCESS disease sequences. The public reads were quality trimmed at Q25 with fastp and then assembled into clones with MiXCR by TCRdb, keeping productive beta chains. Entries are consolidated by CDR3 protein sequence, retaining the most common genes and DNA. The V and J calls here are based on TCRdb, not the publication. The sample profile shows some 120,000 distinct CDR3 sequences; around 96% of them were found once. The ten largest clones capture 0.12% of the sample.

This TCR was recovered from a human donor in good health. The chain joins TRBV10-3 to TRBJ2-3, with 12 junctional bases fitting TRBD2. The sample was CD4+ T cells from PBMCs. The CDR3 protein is CAISESTSGSSTHYF. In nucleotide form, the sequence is TGTGCCATCAGTGAGTCGACTAGCGGGAGCAGTACGCACTATTTT.